This paragraph covers one TCR beta chain sequence. No antigen is known for it. CD45RO/CCR7/CD25/CD127/CD95/CD27 separated CD4+ naive, central memory, regulatory and stem cell-like memory cells by sorting. Sequenced material consisted of expressed TCRB transcripts (all of the isolated RNA was reverse transcribed). Naive, central memory and regulatory T cell samples produced a mean of about 3.4 million reads. The assay was immunoSEQ multiplex PCR, and TCRdb's table has in-frame clones only and misses some. The repertoire holds 900,000 or so clones, about 17% seen once, with 0.023% in the top ten. The data were taken from a study of beta chain features in type 1 diabetes. On the study more broadly: The examined sorted cells totaled about 110 million across samples.

V lost 1 base, J lost 2 bases, and 11 bases stayed unmatched. This CDR3 comprises 17 residues. In germline, CDR1 is LGHNA, CDR2 YNFKEQ. Study-level points and caveats: Shorter TCRB CDR3s, moderately but significantly so, were found in Type 1 diabetes patients in all four CD4+ subsets.

The chain links TRBV4-2 to TRBJ2-7, with 7 nucleotides matching TRBD2. Sequencing input: naive CD4+ T cells from blood. The source is a woman under 30 in good health. In DNA, the CDR3 is TGTGCCAGCAGCCAAGCCCTGGGAGGGAGTCTAGCCTACGAGCAGTACTTC. The encoded protein is CASSQALGGSLAYEQYF.